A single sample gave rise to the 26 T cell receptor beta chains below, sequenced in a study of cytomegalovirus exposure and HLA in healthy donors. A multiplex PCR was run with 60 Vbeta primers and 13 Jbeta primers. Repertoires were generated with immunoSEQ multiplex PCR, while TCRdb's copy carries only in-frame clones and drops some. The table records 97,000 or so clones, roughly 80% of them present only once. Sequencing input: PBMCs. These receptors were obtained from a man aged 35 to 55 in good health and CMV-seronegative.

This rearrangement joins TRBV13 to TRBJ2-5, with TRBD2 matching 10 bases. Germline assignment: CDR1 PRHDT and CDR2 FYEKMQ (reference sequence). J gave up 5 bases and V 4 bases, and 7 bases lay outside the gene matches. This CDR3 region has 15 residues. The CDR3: CASSSRTSGGETQYF. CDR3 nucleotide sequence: TGTGCCAGCAGCTCGCGGACTAGCGGTGGGGAGACCCAGTACTTC.

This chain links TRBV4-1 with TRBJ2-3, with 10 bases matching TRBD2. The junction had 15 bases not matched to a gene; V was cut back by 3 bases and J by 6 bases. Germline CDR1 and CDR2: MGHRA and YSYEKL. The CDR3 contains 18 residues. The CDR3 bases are TGCGCCAGCAGCCACTTACCTAGCGGGGGCCTTGGTTTTGATACGCAGTATTTT. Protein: CASSHLPSGGLGFDTQYF.

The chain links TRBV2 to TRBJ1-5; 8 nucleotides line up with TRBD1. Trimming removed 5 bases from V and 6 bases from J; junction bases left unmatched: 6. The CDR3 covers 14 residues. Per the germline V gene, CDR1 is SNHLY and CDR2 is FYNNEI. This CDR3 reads CASSRSGGPQPQHF. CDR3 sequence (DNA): TGTGCCAGCAGTCGGTCAGGGGGCCCTCAGCCCCAGCATTTT.

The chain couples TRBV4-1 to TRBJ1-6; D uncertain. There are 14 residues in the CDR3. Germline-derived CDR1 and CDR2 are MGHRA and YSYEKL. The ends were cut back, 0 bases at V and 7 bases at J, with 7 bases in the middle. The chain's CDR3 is CASSQDRFNSPLHF. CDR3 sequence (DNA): TGCGCCAGCAGCCAAGACAGATTCAATTCACCCCTCCACTTT.

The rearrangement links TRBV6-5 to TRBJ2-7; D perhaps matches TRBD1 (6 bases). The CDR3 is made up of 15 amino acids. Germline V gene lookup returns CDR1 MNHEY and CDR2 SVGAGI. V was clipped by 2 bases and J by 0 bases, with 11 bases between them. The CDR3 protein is CASSYGGRGSYEQYF. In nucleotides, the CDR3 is TGTGCCAGCAGTTACGGGGGCAGGGGCTCCTACGAGCAGTACTTC.

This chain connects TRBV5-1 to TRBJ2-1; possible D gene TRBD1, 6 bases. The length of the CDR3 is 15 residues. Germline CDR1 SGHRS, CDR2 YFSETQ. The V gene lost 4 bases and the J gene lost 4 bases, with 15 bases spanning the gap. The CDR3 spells CASSPAQGLYNEQFF. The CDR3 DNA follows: TGCGCCAGCAGCCCGGCCCAGGGGTTATACAATGAGCAGTTCTTC.

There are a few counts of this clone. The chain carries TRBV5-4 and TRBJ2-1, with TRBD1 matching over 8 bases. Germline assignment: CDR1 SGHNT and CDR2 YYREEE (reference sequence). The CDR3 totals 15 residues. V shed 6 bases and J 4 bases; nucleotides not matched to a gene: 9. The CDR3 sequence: CASMKGGQEYNEQFF. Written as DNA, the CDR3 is TGTGCCAGCATGAAGGGGGGACAGGAGTACAATGAGCAGTTCTTC.

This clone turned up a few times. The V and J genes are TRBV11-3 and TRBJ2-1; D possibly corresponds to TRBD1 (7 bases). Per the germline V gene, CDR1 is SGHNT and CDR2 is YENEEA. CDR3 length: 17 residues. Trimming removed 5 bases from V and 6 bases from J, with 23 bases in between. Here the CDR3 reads CASSPPSGRGVSNEQFF. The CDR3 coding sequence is TGTGCCAGCAGCCCCCCCTCGGGCAGGGGGGTTAGCAATGAGCAGTTCTTC. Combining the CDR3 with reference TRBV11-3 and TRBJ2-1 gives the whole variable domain EAGVVQSPRYKIIEKKQPVAFWCNPISGHNTLYWYLQNLGQGPELLIRYENEEAVDDSQLPKDRFSAERLKGVDSTLKIQPAELGDSAVYLCASSPPSGRGVSNEQFFGPGTRLTVL.

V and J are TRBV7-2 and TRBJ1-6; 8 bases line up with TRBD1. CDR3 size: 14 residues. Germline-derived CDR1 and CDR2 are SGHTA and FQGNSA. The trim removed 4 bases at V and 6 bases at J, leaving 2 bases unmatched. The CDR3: CASSSGQGNSPLHF. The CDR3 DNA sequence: TGTGCCAGCAGCTCAGGACAGGGTAATTCACCCCTCCACTTT.

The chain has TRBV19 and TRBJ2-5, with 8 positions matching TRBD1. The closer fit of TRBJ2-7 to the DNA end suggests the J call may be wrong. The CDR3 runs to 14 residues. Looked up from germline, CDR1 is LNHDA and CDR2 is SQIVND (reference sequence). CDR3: CASSIRGRPREQYF. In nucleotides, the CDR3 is TGTGCCAGTAGTATCAGGGGGCGCCCCCGCGAGCAGTACTTC.

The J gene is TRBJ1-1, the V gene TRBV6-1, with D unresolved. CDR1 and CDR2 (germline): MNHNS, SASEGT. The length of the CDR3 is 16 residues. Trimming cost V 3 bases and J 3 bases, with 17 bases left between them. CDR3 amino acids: CASSDWPGMVDTEAFF. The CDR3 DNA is TGTGCCAGCAGTGACTGGCCGGGGATGGTGGACACTGAAGCTTTCTTT.

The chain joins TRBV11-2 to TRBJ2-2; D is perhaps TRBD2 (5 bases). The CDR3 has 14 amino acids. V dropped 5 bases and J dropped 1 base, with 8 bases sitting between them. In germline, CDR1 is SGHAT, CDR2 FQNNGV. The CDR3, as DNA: TGTGCCAGCAGCCTAACTAGGAACACCGGGGAGCTGTTTTTT. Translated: CASSLTRNTGELFF.

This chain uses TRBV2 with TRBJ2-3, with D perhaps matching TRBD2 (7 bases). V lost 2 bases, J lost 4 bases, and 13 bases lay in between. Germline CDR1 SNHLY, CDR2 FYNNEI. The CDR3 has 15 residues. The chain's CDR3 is CASSEMGGLSDTQYF. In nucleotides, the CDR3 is TGTGCCAGCAGTGAAATGGGGGGGCTTTCAGATACGCAGTATTTT.

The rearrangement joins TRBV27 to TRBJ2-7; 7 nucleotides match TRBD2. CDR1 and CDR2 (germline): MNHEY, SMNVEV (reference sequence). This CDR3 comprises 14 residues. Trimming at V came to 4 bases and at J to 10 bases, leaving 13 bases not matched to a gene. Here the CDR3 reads CASSSYISGEDQYF. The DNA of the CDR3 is TGTGCCAGCAGTTCCTACATCAGCGGGGAGGACCAGTACTTC.

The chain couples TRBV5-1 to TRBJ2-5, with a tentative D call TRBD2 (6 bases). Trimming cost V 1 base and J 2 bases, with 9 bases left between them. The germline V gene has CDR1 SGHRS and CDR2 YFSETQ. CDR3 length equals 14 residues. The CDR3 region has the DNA TGCGCCAGCAGCTTGCTTAGCGGACAAGAGACCCAGTACTTC. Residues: CASSLLSGQETQYF.

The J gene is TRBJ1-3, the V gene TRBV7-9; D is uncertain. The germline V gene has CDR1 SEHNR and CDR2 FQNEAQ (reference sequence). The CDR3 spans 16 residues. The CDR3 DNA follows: TGTTCCGGACTAATCTCGGACCGTTCCTCTGGAAACACCATATATTTT. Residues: CSGLISDRSSGNTIYF.

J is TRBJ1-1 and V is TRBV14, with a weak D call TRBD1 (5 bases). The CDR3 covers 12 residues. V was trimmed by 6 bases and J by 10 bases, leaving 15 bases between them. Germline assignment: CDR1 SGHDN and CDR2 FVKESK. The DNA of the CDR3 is TGTGCCAGCAGTCCTACGGGACTCGGAGCTTTCTTT. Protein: CASSPTGLGAFF.

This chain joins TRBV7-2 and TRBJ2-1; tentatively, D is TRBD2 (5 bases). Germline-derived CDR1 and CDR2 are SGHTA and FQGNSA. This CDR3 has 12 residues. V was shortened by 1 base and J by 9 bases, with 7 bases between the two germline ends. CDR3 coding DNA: TGTGCCAGCAGCTTAGTTGAGGGTGAGCAGTTCTTC. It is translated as CASSLVEGEQFF.

CDR3 sequence reads: CASSPGGEGRLNTEAFF. CDR3 DNA: TGTGCCAGCAGCCCGGGGGGTGAGGGACGGTTAAACACTGAAGCTTTCTTT. The genes are TRBV5-6 and TRBJ1-1; perhaps TRBD1 as D (5 bases). CDR1 is SGHDT, CDR2 YYEEEE, per germline. This CDR3 spans 17 amino acids. The V end was cut by 4 bases, the J end by 2 bases, with 21 bases between.

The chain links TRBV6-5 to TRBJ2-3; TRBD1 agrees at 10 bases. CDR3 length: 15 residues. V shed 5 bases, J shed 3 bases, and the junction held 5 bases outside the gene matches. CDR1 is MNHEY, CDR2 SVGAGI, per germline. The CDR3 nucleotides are TGTGCCAGCAGTACCGACAGGGGGCCGACAGATACGCAGTATTTT. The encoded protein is CASSTDRGPTDTQYF.

In nucleotides, the CDR3 is TGTGCCAGCAGTGAAGGCTGGACAGGGGATTACGAGCAGTACTTC. It translates to CASSEGWTGDYEQYF. The V call is TRBV6-1, the J call TRBJ2-7; TRBD1 agrees at 9 bases. The CDR3 runs 15 residues. Germline V gene sequence: CDR1 MNHNS, CDR2 SASEGT. V lost 1 base, J lost 4 bases, and 5 bases stayed unmatched.

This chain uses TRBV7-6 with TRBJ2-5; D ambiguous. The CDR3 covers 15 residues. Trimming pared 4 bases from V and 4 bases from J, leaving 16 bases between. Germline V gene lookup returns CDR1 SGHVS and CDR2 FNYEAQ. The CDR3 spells CASSSQPTVPETQYF. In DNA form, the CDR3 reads TGTGCCAGCAGCTCTCAACCTACAGTCCCAGAGACCCAGTACTTC.

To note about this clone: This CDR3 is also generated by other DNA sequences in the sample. This CDR3 is CASSQSGEDTQYF. CDR3 bases: TGTGCCAGCAGCCAAAGCGGGGAAGATACGCAGTATTTT. This sequence joins TRBV5-4 and TRBJ2-3, with 7 bases lining up with TRBD2. The CDR3 covers 13 residues. Germline V gene data show CDR1 as SGHNT and CDR2 as YYREEE (reference sequence). Trimming took 4 bases from V and 5 from J; bases not matched to a gene: 4.

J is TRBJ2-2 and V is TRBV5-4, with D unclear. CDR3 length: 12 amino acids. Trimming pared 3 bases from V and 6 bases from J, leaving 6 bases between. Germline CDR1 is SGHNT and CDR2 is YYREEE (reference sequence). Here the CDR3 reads CASSSPSGELFF. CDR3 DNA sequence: TGTGCCAGCAGCTCCCCCTCCGGGGAGCTGTTTTTT. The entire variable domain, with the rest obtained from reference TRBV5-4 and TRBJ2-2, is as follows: ETGVTQSPTHLIKTRGQQVTLRCSSQSGHNTVSWYQQALGQGPQFIFQYYREEENGRGNFPPRFSGLQFPNYSSELNVNALELDDSALYLCASSSPSGELFFGEGSRLTVL.

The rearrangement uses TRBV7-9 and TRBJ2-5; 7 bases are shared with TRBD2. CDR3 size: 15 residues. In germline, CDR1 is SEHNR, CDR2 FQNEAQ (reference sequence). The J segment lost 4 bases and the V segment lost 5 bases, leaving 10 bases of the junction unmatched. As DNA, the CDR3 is TGTGCCAGCAGCCCGAGCGGGGAAGAGCGAGAGACCCAGTACTTC. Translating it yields CASSPSGEERETQYF.

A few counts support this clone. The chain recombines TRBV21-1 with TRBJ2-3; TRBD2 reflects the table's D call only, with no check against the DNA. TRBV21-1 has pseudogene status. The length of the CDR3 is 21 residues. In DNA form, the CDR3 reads TGTGCCAGCAGCAAAGCGAAGGGTAGCGGGGGGCGATGCGATGACACAGATACGCAGTATTTT. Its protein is CASSKAKGSGGRCDDTDTQYF.